Following are 13 T cell receptor beta chains from one sample sequenced in a study of cytomegalovirus exposure and HLA in healthy donors. Vbeta (60) and Jbeta (13) primers were used in the PCR. The table came from immunoSEQ multiplex PCR; TCRdb's copy has only in-frame clones and leaves some out. The sample has about 170,000 clones; roughly 76% are singletons. The specimen sequenced was PBMCs. The receptors come from a woman in her late teens or twenties in good health and CMV-seropositive.

V and J are TRBV27 and TRBJ1-2; a weak D match, TRBD1 (6 bases). CDR3 length: 15 residues. Trimming cost V 5 bases and J 6 bases, with 19 bases left between them. Per the germline V gene, CDR1 is MNHEY and CDR2 is SMNVEV (reference sequence). The CDR3 nucleotides read TGTGCCAGCAGTCCGACGGGGGGCGACGGGAATGGCTACACCTTC. This codes for CASSPTGGDGNGYTF.

The CDR3 DNA follows: TGTGCCAGCAGCTTAACGCCCCAGGCGGGTGAGCAGTTCTTC. The encoded protein is CASSLTPQAGEQFF. The rearrangement links TRBV7-3 to TRBJ2-1, with D tentatively TRBD2 (5 bases). V lost 0 bases and J lost 9, with 12 bases in between. Germline CDR1 reads SGHTA; CDR2 reads FQGTGA. The CDR3 is made up of 14 amino acids. Full variable domain (outside the CDR3, taken from reference TRBV7-3 and TRBJ2-1): GAGVSQTPSNKVTEKGKYVELRCDPISGHTALYWYRQSLGQGPEFLIYFQGTGAADDSGLPNDRFFAVRPEGSVSTLKIQRTERGDSAVYLCASSLTPQAGEQFFGPGTRLTVL.

V usage is TRBV7-8 and J usage is TRBJ2-2, with unresolved D. Germline V gene sequence: CDR1 SGHVS, CDR2 FQNEAQ. The CDR3 runs 15 residues. V was pared by 1 base and J by 1 base, with 7 bases between. CDR3 protein: CASSLDVQNTGELFF. The CDR3 coding sequence is TGTGCCAGCAGCTTAGATGTACAGAACACCGGGGAGCTGTTTTTT.

Comment on this clone: One junction end disagrees with the germline gene, perhaps due to a read error. The rearrangement joins TRBV10-3 to TRBJ2-3; 8 bases align to TRBD2. The CDR3 extends over 15 amino acids. Germline V gene lookup returns CDR1 ENHRY and CDR2 SYGVKD. The CDR3 spells CASSELVGGADTQYF. The DNA of the CDR3 is TGTGCCAGCAGTGAACTGGTCGGGGGGGCCGATACGCAGTATTTT.

This clone was found a few times. V is TRBV11-3 and J is TRBJ2-3; 9 nucleotides agree with TRBD2. CDR1 SGHNT and CDR2 YENEEA come from the germline V gene. The CDR3 runs 16 residues. The ends lost 2 bases at V and 1 base at J; junction bases unmatched: 4. The CDR3 sequence: CASSLRAGGGTDTQYF. CDR3 nucleotide sequence: TGTGCCAGCAGCTTACGAGCGGGGGGCGGCACAGATACGCAGTATTTT.

The rearrangement links TRBV9 to TRBJ2-2, with D perhaps matching TRBD1 (5 bases). The V end lost 0 bases, the J end lost 1 base, and 13 bases lay between the germline ends. The germline V gene encodes CDR1 SGDLS and CDR2 YYNGEE. The CDR3 consists of 17 residues. CDR3 sequence (DNA): TGTGCCAGCAGCGTAGGTCTCCAGGGATGGAACACCGGGGAGCTGTTTTTT. This translates into CASSVGLQGWNTGELFF.

The chain carries TRBV9 and TRBJ2-2; D is perhaps TRBD1 (5 bases). CDR3 length: 15 residues. Germline values: CDR1 SGDLS, CDR2 YYNGEE. With 0 bases removed from V and 2 bases from J, the gap between germline ends came to 8 bases. Here the CDR3 reads CASSVADSNTGELFF. CDR3 nucleotide sequence: TGTGCCAGCAGCGTAGCTGACAGCAACACCGGGGAGCTGTTTTTT. The whole variable domain, remainder taken from reference TRBV9 and TRBJ2-2, is DSGVTQTPKHLITATGQRVTLRCSPRSGDLSVYWYQQSLDQGLQFLIQYYNGEERAKGNILERFSAQQFPDLHSELNLSSLELGDSALYFCASSVADSNTGELFFGEGSRLTVL.

The chain carries TRBV5-6 and TRBJ2-4, with 11 bases that match TRBD1. The CDR3 is made up of 15 amino acids. The V gene's germline CDR1 is SGHDT and CDR2 YYEEEE. The V segment lost 3 bases and the J segment 6 bases; nucleotides outside the gene matches: 5. The CDR3 nucleotides are TGTGCCAGCAGCTCGGGACAGGGGGTGGGAAACATTCAGTACTTC. This codes for CASSSGQGVGNIQYF.

The rearrangement links TRBV25-1 to TRBJ2-2; 9 bases map to TRBD1. Germline CDR1 MGHDK, CDR2 SYGVNS. The CDR3 runs to 14 residues. Trimming at V came to 3 bases and at J to 5 bases, leaving 1 base not matched to a gene. CDR3 sequence: CASSETGGTGELFF. In nucleotides, the CDR3 is TGTGCCAGCAGTGAGACAGGGGGTACCGGGGAGCTGTTTTTT.

V usage is TRBV7-3 and J usage is TRBJ2-3; D remains unclear. The germline V gene has CDR1 SGHTA and CDR2 FQGTGA. The CDR3 covers 14 residues. Trimming cost V 0 bases and J 2 bases, with 6 bases left between them. CDR3 residues: CASSLTSVTDTQYF. CDR3 DNA: TGTGCCAGCAGCTTAACGTCGGTCACAGATACGCAGTATTTT.

The chain's CDR3 is CSVDAGQGYEQYF. The CDR3 bases are TGCAGCGTTGATGCGGGACAGGGTTACGAGCAGTACTTC. The chain is built from TRBV29-1 and TRBJ2-7; 9 bases fit TRBD1. The CDR3 loop spans 13 amino acids. CDR1 and CDR2 (germline): SQVTM, ANQGSEA. V shed 3 bases and J 4 bases; nucleotides not matched to a gene: 4.

The rearrangement joins TRBV6-1 to TRBJ1-5; D unclear. The CDR3 covers 15 residues. The germline V gene has CDR1 MNHNS and CDR2 SASEGT. V lost 2 bases and J 5 bases, leaving 13 bases between the germline ends. The CDR3 loop reads CASSETGIAYQPQHF. For the CDR3, the DNA is TGTGCCAGCAGTGAAACGGGGATCGCATATCAGCCCCAGCATTTT.

This rearrangement joins TRBV5-8 to TRBJ2-5; D possibly corresponds to TRBD1 (6 bases). The CDR3 extends over 15 amino acids. Germline V gene data show CDR1 as SGHTS and CDR2 as YDEGEE. V was cut by 4 bases and J by 5 bases, with 18 bases left in between. DNA of the CDR3: TGTGCCAGCAGCATGCGACAGGACCCCTGGGAGACCCAGTACTTC. Its translation is CASSMRQDPWETQYF.